These T cell receptor beta chains were read from a single sample in a study of CD8 T cells in ankylosing spondylitis. TCRdb reprocessed the 5' RACE reads via MiXCR and lists one record per CDR3 protein. Here the sample spans 200,000 or so distinct CDR3 sequences, approximately 12% being singletons. Sequencing was performed on blood, either unsorted or a sorted T cell fraction (not recorded which). These receptors came from a female donor with ankylosing spondylitis or in good health (not recorded which). CDR3s leave out the opening cysteine and the closing phenylalanine or tryptophan.

J,V,CDR3
TRBJ2-5,TRBV7-2,ASSYGQRETQY
TRBJ2-5,TRBV10-3,AISEGVAGETQY
TRBJ2-1,TRBV5-1,ASSPGIDPYNEQF
TRBJ2-7,TRBV27,ASSLTGTYEQY
TRBJ1-1,TRBV4-2,ASSQALGWDFEAF
TRBJ2-1,TRBV20-1,SATREATYNEQF
TRBJ2-5,TRBV7-8,ASSPPRTGGREPQY
TRBJ2-2,TRBV7-3,ASSLTPGELF
TRBJ1-1,TRBV9,ASSVGPTTPGEAF
TRBJ1-3,TRBV7-9,ASSPRGISGNTIY
TRBJ1-2,TRBV4-2,ASSQDQDRANYGYT
TRBJ2-7,TRBV7-9,ASSWHGSSYEQY
TRBJ2-2,TRBV7-2,ASSRLLAKDGELF
TRBJ1-2,TRBV20-1,SASSGGGVNYGYT
TRBJ1-1,TRBV30,AWSRTGPNTEAF
TRBJ2-3,TRBV20-1,SARDLAGGDTDTQY
TRBJ1-5,TRBV27,ASSDRRENNQPQH
TRBJ2-1,TRBV27,ASSGPYNEQF
TRBJ2-7,TRBV12-3/TRBV12-4,ASSVRATYEQY
TRBJ2-1,TRBV20-1,SARQGALDEQF
TRBJ1-1,TRBV15,ATSRDVVTGGTEAF
TRBJ1-1,TRBV18,ASSRGENTEAF
TRBJ2-5,TRBV4-3,ASSLDRGVGTQY
TRBJ1-2,TRBV5-4,ASSSQQGDRYHYGYT
TRBJ2-7,TRBV12-3/TRBV12-4,ASSFRDGPYEQY
TRBJ2-1,TRBV5-1,ASSLGLAVSYNEQF
TRBJ2-1,TRBV2,ASSETPSYNEQF
TRBJ1-4,TRBV7-9,ASSPGGASGANEKLF
TRBJ2-1,TRBV7-2,ASSFSGSGRYEQF
TRBJ2-1,TRBV5-1,ASSLGQGAVNEQF
TRBJ2-3,TRBV6-5,ASSYVYGGNTQY
TRBJ2-1,TRBV5-6,ASSLPSLSSYNEQF
TRBJ2-4,TRBV5-8,ASSFTSGRLGNIQY
TRBJ1-6,TRBV6-1,ASSDRDNSPLH
TRBJ2-7,TRBV27,ASSLKGRYGAEQY
TRBJ2-5,TRBV7-2,ASSLNTLAGGGETQY
TRBJ1-2,TRBV24-1,ATSDPGGSYGYT
TRBJ1-1,TRBV28,ASSAPQGWTEAF